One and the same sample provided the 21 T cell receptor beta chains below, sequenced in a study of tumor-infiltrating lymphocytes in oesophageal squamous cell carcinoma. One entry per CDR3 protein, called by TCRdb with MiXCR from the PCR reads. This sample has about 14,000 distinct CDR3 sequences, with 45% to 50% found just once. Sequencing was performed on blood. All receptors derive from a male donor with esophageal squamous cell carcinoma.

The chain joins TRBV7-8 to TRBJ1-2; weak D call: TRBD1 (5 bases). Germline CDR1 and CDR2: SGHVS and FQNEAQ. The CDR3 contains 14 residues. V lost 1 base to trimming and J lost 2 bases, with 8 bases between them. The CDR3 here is CASSLGDGNYGYTF. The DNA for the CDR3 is TGTGCCAGCAGCTTAGGGGACGGGAACTATGGCTACACCTTC.

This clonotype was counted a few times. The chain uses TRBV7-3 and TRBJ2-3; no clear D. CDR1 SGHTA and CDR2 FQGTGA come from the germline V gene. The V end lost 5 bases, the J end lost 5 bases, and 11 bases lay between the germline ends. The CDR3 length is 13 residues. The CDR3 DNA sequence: TGTGCCAGCAGCGCAACCTCCGGAGATACGCAGTATTTT. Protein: CASSATSGDTQYF.

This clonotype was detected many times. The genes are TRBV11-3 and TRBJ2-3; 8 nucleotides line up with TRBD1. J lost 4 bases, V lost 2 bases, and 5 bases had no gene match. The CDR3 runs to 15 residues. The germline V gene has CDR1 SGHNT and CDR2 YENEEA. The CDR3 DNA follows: TGTGCCAGCAGCTTACCACGGACAGGGCCAGATACGCAGTATTTT. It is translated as CASSLPRTGPDTQYF.

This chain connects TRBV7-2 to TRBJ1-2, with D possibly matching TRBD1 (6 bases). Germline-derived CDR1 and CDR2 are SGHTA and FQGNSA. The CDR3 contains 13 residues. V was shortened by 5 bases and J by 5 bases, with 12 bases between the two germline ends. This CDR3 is CASSPDSPYGYTF. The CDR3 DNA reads TGTGCCAGCAGCCCGGACAGTCCGTATGGCTACACCTTC.

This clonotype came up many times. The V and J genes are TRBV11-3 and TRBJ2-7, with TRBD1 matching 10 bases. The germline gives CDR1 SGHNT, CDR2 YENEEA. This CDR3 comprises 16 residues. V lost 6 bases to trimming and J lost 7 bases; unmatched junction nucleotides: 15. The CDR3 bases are TGTGCCAGCAGACAGCTGGGACAGGGGTTAAAGGGTGAGCAGTACTTC. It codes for CASRQLGQGLKGEQYF.

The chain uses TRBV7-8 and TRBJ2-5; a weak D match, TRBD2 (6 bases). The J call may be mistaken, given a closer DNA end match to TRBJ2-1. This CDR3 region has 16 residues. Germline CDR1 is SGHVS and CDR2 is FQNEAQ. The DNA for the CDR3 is TGTGCCAGCAGCTACCTTCATGGGGGGTCCTACAATGAGCAGTTCTTC. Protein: CASSYLHGGSYNEQFF.

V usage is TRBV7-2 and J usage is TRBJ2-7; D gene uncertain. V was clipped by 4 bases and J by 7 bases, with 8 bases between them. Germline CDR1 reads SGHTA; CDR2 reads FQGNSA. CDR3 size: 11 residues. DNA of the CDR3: TGTGCCAGCAGCTCCCGCGAGGAGCAGTACTTC. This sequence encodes CASSSREEQYF.

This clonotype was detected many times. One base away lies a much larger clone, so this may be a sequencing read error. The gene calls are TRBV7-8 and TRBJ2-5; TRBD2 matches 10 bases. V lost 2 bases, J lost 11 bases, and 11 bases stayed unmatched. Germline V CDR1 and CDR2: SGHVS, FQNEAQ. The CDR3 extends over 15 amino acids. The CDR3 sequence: CASSLRTSGNNEQYF. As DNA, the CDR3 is TGTGCCAGCAGCTTAAGGACTAGCGGCAACAATGAGCAGTACTTC.

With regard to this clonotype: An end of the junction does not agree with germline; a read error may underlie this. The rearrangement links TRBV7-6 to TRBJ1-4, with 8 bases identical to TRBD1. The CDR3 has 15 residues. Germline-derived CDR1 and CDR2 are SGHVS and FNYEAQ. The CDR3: CASSPQGQVNEKLFF. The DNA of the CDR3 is TGTGCTAGCAGCCCCCAGGGACAGGTTAATGAAAAACTGTTTTTT.

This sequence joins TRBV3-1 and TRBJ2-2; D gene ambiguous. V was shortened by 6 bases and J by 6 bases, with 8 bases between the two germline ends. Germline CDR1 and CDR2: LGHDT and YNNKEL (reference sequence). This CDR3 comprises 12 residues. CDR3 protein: CASRTVAGELFF. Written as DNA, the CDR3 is TGTGCCAGCAGAACAGTAGCCGGGGAGCTGTTTTTT.

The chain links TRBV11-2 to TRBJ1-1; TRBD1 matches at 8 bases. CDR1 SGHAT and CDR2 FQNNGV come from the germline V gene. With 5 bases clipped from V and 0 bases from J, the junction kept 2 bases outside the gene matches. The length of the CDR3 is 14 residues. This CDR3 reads CASSTGQVNTEAFF. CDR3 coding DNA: TGTGCCAGCAGCACGGGACAGGTGAACACTGAAGCTTTCTTT.

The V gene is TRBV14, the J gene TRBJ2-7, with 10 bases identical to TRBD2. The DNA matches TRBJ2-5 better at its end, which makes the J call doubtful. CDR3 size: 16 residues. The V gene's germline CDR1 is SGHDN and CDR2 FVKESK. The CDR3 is CASSPRTSGFGETQYF. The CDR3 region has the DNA TGTGCCAGCAGCCCCCGGACTAGCGGTTTCGGGGAGACCCAGTACTTC.

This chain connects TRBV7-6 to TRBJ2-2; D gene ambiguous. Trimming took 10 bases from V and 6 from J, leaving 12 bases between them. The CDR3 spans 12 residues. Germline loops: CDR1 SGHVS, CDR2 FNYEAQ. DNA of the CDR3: TGTGCCATACAGAAGGTAGCCGGGGAGCTGTTTTTT. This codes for CAIQKVAGELFF.

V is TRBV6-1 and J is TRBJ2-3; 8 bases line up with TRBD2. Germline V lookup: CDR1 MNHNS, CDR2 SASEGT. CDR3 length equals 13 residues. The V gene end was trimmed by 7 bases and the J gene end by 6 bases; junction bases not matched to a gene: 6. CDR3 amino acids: CASTAGGMDTQYF. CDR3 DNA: TGTGCCAGCACGGCGGGGGGCATGGATACGCAGTATTTT.

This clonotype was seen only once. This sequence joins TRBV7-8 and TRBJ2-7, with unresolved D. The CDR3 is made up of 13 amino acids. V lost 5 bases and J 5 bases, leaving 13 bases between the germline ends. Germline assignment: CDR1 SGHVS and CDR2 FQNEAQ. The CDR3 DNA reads TGTGCCAGCAGCCCTCCGGCGCGGCACGAGCAGTACTTC. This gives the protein CASSPPARHEQYF.

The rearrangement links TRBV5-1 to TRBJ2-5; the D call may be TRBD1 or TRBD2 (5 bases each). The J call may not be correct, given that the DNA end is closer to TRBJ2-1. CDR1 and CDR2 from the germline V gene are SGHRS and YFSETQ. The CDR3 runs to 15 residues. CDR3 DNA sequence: TGCGCCAGCAGCTTTAGGGACCTAGAGGGCCGGGAGCAGTTCTTC. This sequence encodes CASSFRDLEGREQFF.

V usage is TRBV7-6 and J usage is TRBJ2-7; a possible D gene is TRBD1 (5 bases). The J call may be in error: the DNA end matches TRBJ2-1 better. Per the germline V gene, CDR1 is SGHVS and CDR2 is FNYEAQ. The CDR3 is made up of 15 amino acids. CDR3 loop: CASSLEGEGYNEQFF. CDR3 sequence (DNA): TGTGCCAGCAGCTTAGAAGGGGAAGGCTACAATGAGCAGTTCTTC.

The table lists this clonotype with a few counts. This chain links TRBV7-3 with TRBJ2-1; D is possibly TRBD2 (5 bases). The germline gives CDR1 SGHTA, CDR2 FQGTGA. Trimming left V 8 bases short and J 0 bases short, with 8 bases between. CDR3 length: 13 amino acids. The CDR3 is CASGEGSYNEQFF. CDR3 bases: TGTGCCAGCGGTGAGGGCTCCTACAATGAGCAGTTCTTC.

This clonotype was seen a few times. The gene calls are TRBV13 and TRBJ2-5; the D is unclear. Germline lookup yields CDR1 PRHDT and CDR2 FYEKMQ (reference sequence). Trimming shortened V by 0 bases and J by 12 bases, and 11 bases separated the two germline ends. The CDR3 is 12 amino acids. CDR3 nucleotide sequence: TGTGCCAGCAGCTTAGGCAGAGCTATCAAGTACTTC. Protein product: CASSLGRAIKYF.

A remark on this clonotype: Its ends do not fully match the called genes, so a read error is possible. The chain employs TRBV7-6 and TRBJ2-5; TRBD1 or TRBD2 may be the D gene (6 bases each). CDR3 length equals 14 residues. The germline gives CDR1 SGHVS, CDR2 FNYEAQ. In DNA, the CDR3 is TGTGCTAGCAGCCCCCCCGGGGGCTGGGAGACCCAGTACTTC. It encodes CASSPPGGWETQYF.

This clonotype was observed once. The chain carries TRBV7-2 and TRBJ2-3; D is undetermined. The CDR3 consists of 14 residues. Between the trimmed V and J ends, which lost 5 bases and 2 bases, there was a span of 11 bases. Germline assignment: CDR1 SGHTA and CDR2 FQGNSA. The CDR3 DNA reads TGTGCCAGCAGCCGTGTCAGCTTCACAGATACGCAGTATTTT. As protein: CASSRVSFTDTQYF.